This note documents a single TCR beta chain sequence. This clone's antigen is unknown. No much larger clonotype is one base removed from it; base qualities were not supplied. This sample was sequenced with an Illumina HiSeq 1500. TCRdb reprocessed the public reads (quality trimming at Q25 with fastp, clone calling with MiXCR) and kept in-frame beta chains. CDR3 protein duplicates are merged, each entry listing the most common genes and DNA. The sample table contains 200,000 to 250,000 distinct CDR3 sequences; only one count was recorded for around 35% of them. The ten largest account for about 60% of the sample. The sample originates from a study of T cell repertoires in cytomegalovirus infection (dated by TCRdb to the late 2010s). Broadly, across the study: The peptide stimulations were aimed at well-studied HLA-B-restricted epitopes as well as recently identified HLA-C-restricted CMV epitopes, whose presentation resists viral immunomodulation. Because public TCR beta signatures pointed to carriage of CMV infection together with the matching HLA type, the HLA type of each donor mattered for the analysis.

The meaning of the sample's treatment or condition label: in vitro stimulation with specific CMV peptide epitopes to enrich CMV-specific T cells. The germline V end is reduced by 7 bases and the J end by 5 bases; junction bases left unmatched: 4. From the cysteine up to the phenylalanine, the CDR3 has a length of 12 residues. Only CDR3 DNA remains: 36 bases, in frame from the first base. Overall study results and their limits: Cumulative frequency of public TCR beta family members discriminated carriers of CMV infection plus the relevant HLA type in this cohort and an independent approximately 360-donor cohort. The ex vivo response was dominated by HLA-C-restricted CMV-specific TCR beta clonotypes, and the single most frequent clonotype in two of eight donors was supplied by these HLA-C-restricted clonotypes.

The TCR originated in a human donor in good health (CMV status not recorded). Some clones in this sample may be carry-over from other donors' samples. The specimen comprised CD8+ T cells from cultured PBMCs, sampled from culture after CMV antigen stimulation. The chain employs TRBV12-3 or TRBV12-4 and TRBJ1-2; TRBD1 lines up with 7 middle nucleotides. The nucleotide sequence is given as TGTGCCAGCATGGACAGGCCATATGGCTACACCTTC. It translates as CASMDRPYGYTF.